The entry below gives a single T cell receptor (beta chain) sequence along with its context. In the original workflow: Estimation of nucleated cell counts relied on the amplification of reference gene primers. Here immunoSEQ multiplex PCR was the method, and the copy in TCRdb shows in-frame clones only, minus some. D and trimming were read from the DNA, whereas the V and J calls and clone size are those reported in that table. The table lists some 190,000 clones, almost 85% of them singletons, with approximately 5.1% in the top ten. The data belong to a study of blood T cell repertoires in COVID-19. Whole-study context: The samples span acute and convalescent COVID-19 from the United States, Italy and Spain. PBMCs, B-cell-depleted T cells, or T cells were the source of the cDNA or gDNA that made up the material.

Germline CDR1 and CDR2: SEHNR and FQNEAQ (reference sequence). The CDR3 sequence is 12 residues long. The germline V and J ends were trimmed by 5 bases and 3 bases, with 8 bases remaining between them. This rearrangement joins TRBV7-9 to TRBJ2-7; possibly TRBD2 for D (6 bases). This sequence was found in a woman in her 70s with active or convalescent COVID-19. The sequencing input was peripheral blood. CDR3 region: CASSPGGYEQYF. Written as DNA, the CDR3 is TGTGCCAGCAGCCCCGGGGGCTACGAGCAGTACTTC.